One and the same sample provided the 18 T cell receptor beta chains below, sequenced in a study of CD8+ T cells in alopecia areata. Isolated RNA was reverse transcribed into cDNA used as the sequencing template. Method: immunoSEQ multiplex PCR; TCRdb's copy keeps in-frame clones and lacks some. Of 130,000 to 150,000 clones listed, 40% to 50% are singletons. Sequences were obtained from CD4+ T cells sorted from blood. The receptors here all came from a human donor with alopecia areata.

The chain couples TRBV27 to TRBJ2-3; 8 positions match TRBD2. There are 15 residues in the CDR3. Trimming removed 8 bases from V and 0 bases from J; junction bases left unmatched: 7. Germline loops: CDR1 MNHEY, CDR2 SMNVEV (reference sequence). CDR3 amino acids: CASGTSGRSTDTQYF. CDR3 sequence (DNA): TGTGCCAGCGGAACTAGCGGCCGTAGCACAGATACGCAGTATTTT.

This clone occurred a few times. The gene calls are TRBV5-6 and TRBJ1-1, with 7 bases fitting TRBD1. V dropped 2 bases and J dropped 4; count of bases not matched to a gene: 8. Germline V gene sequence: CDR1 SGHDT, CDR2 YYEEEE. The CDR3 has 15 amino acids. In DNA form, the CDR3 reads TGTGCCAGCAGCTTAATGGGACAGTTTACCACTGAAGCTTTCTTT. Protein product: CASSLMGQFTTEAFF.

This chain joins TRBV5-1 and TRBJ2-7; 14 bases are a match to TRBD2. The CDR3 is made up of 17 amino acids. Germline CDR1 SGHRS, CDR2 YFSETQ. After removal of 4 bases from V and 2 bases from J, the junction contained 8 bases not matched to a gene. CDR3 sequence (DNA): TGCGCCAGCAGCGTAGGACTAGCGGGAGGTACTCCCTACGAGCAGTACTTC. Residues: CASSVGLAGGTPYEQYF.

The V gene is TRBV28, the J gene TRBJ2-1; D is unresolved. V dropped 3 bases and J dropped 2 bases, with 8 bases sitting between them. In germline, CDR1 is MDHEN, CDR2 SYDVKM. This CDR3 comprises 14 residues. CDR3 region: CASSLTKTYNEQFF. Written as DNA, the CDR3 is TGTGCCAGCAGTTTGACAAAGACCTACAATGAGCAGTTCTTC.

This chain uses TRBV29-1 with TRBJ2-7; 11 bases are shared with TRBD2. The CDR3 runs to 15 residues. After removal of 7 bases from V and 1 base from J, the junction contained 9 bases not matched to a gene. CDR1 and CDR2 (germline): SQVTM, ANQGSEA. The CDR3 DNA reads TGCAGCGCGGAATCCGGGACTAGCGGTTCCTACGAGCAGTACTTC. Translated, it gives CSAESGTSGSYEQYF.

V is TRBV5-1 and J is TRBJ2-5; no definite D call. This CDR3 region has 12 residues. The V gene lost 4 bases and the J gene lost 5 bases, with 9 bases spanning the gap. In germline, CDR1 is SGHRS, CDR2 YFSETQ. In DNA form, the CDR3 reads TGCGCCAGCAGCGCGCCGTCGGAGACCCAGTACTTC. Amino acids: CASSAPSETQYF.

The chain uses TRBV30 and TRBJ1-2; D is uncertain. Germline CDR1 GTSNPN, CDR2 SVGIG (reference sequence). Between the trimmed V and J ends, which lost 8 bases and 6 bases, there was a span of 13 bases. This CDR3 contains 11 residues. CDR3 residues: CAGEEGHGYTF. The CDR3 nucleotides are TGTGCCGGAGAGGAGGGCCATGGCTACACCTTC.

The chain links TRBV29-1 to TRBJ1-3; D gene unclear. Trimming took 4 bases from V and 0 from J, leaving 7 bases between them. Germline V lookup: CDR1 SQVTM, CDR2 ANQGSEA. The CDR3 length is 13 residues. This CDR3 is CSVGASSGNTIYF. The CDR3 DNA follows: TGCAGCGTTGGGGCAAGCTCTGGAAACACCATATATTTT. The full variable domain, rest sourced from reference TRBV29-1 and TRBJ1-3, is SAVISQKPSRDICQRGTSLTIQCQVDSQVTMMFWYRQQPGQSLTLIATANQGSEATYESGFVIDKFPISRPNLTFSTLTVSNMSPEDSSIYLCSVGASSGNTIYFGEGSWLTVV.

This clone has only a few counts. The chain joins TRBV28 to TRBJ2-2; no reliable D call. V was cut by 6 bases and J by 4 bases, with 18 bases left in between. CDR1 and CDR2 from the germline V gene are MDHEN and SYDVKM. This CDR3 has 16 amino acids. CDR3 sequence (DNA): TGTGCCAGCAGCCTTGGCCCGATAGGCGTCACCGGGGAGCTGTTTTTT. Encoded protein: CASSLGPIGVTGELFF. Together with reference TRBV28 and TRBJ2-2, the CDR3 gives the full variable domain: DVKVTQSSRYLVKRTGEKVFLECVQDMDHENMFWYRQDPGLGLRLIYFSYDVKMKEKGDIPEGYSVSREKKERFSLILESASTNQTSMYLCASSLGPIGVTGELFFGEGSRLTVL.

This chain uses TRBV29-1 with TRBJ2-7, with 7 nucleotides matching TRBD1. Germline lookup yields CDR1 SQVTM and CDR2 ANQGSEA. There are 14 residues in the CDR3. Trimming at V came to 4 bases and at J to 1 base, leaving 7 bases not matched to a gene. CDR3 sequence reads: CSVGPGGTSYEQYF. The CDR3 bases are TGCAGCGTTGGGCCAGGGGGAACTTCCTACGAGCAGTACTTC.

This clone was observed a handful of times. The J gene is TRBJ2-7, the V gene TRBV10-3; D may match TRBD1 or TRBD2 (7 bases each). V dropped 3 bases and J dropped 3 bases, with 27 bases sitting between them. CDR3 length equals 19 residues. Germline CDR1 reads ENHRY; CDR2 reads SYGVKD. The CDR3 bases are TGTGCCATCAGTGAATCTAGACAAACGACAGGGACTACCAACTACGAGCAGTACTTC. Translation gives CAISESRQTTGTTNYEQYF.

V gene TRBV29-1 combines with J gene TRBJ2-7, with TRBD1 matching 8 bases. With 3 bases clipped from V and 2 bases from J, the junction kept 0 bases outside the gene matches. This CDR3 contains 12 residues. From germline, CDR1 is SQVTM and CDR2 ANQGSEA. CDR3 residues: CSVEGQAYEQYF. CDR3 bases: TGCAGCGTTGAGGGACAGGCCTACGAGCAGTACTTC.

This clone turned up a few times. CDR3 in DNA: TGTGCCAGCAGGCAGGGTGCCGAGCAGTACTTC. Translating it yields CASRQGAEQYF. The genes are TRBV2 and TRBJ2-7; D possibly corresponds to TRBD1 (5 bases). Trimming pared 6 bases from V and 6 bases from J, leaving 9 bases between. The V gene's germline CDR1 is SNHLY and CDR2 FYNNEI. The CDR3 consists of 11 residues.

The J gene is TRBJ2-1, the V gene TRBV27; D unresolved. V was pared by 6 bases and J by 3 bases, with 3 bases between. CDR1 MNHEY and CDR2 SMNVEV come from the germline V gene (reference sequence). This CDR3 spans 11 amino acids. In nucleotides, the CDR3 is TGTGCCAGCAGCGACTACAATGAGCAGTTCTTC. Protein product: CASSDYNEQFF.

A note on this clone: At one end the junction does not follow the germline gene, possibly because of a read error. This chain uses TRBV11-2 with TRBJ1-3, with D uncertain. This CDR3 contains 13 residues. CDR1 is SGHAT and CDR2 is FQNNGV in the germline V gene. CDR3 sequence: CASSLDRFGQWNF. CDR3 DNA: TGTGCCAGCAGCTTAGATCGTTTTGGTCAGTGGAATTTT.

Only a few counts were recorded for this clone. The chain links TRBV9 to TRBJ1-3; no clear D. Looked up from germline, CDR1 is SGDLS and CDR2 is YYNGEE. The ends were cut back, 4 bases at V and 0 bases at J, with 8 bases in the middle. The CDR3 consists of 14 residues. The CDR3 here is CASSPIYSGNTIYF. Written as DNA, the CDR3 is TGTGCCAGCAGCCCTATTTACTCTGGAAACACCATATATTTT.

The genes are TRBV29-1 and TRBJ2-7, with TRBD2 as a possible D gene (6 bases). The CDR3 spans 12 residues. The germline V gene has CDR1 SQVTM and CDR2 ANQGSEA. Between the trimmed V and J ends, which lost 3 bases and 6 bases, there was a span of 12 bases. The CDR3 protein is CSVELGGGEQYF. CDR3 sequence (DNA): TGCAGCGTTGAGTTGGGGGGAGGCGAGCAGTACTTC.

The chain couples TRBV5-1 to TRBJ2-1, with D perhaps being TRBD1 or TRBD2 (5 bases each). Germline-derived CDR1 and CDR2 are SGHRS and YFSETQ. Trimming pared 0 bases from V and 6 bases from J, leaving 7 bases between. This CDR3 has 13 residues. The CDR3 protein is CASSLERGNEQFF. DNA for the CDR3: TGCGCCAGCAGCTTGGAGAGGGGCAATGAGCAGTTCTTC.